A selection of T cell receptor beta chains follows, all from one sample in a study of shared clonotypes between healthy human individuals. The data were produced by immunoSEQ multiplex PCR, yet TCRdb's version contains in-frame clones alone and is incomplete. This table holds approximately 2.3 million clones, 93% found once. Sequenced material: naive CD4+ T cells from PBMCs. Source of these receptors: a man aged 18 to 35 in good health. Some clones in this sample may be carry-over from other donors' samples. Each CDR3 is given with its conserved first and last residue. The D gene is left open where the match is weak. Only part of the rows carry a size: once, few, many, or a class if the clone is expanded.

DNA | CDR3 | V | D | size | J
TGTGCCAGCAGAATCGACAGCTCAACAGGGAAACTGTTTTTT | CASRIDSSTGKLFF | TRBV28 | - | - | TRBJ1-4
TGTGCCAGCAGTTCGCGACTAGCGGGAGTGGACGAGCAGTACTTC | CASSSRLAGVDEQYF | TRBV2 | TRBD2 | - | TRBJ2-7
TGCAGTGGCGGAACAGGGTATGGCTACACCTTC | CSGGTGYGYTF | TRBV20-1 | - | - | TRBJ1-2
TGCGCCAGCAGCTTGGAGACTAGCAGAACCACAGATACGCAGTATTTT | CASSLETSRTTDTQYF | TRBV5-1 | TRBD2 | - | TRBJ2-3
TGTGCCAGCAGCTCGAGTGGGGGCGTCGATGAGCAGTTCTTC | CASSSSGGVDEQFF | TRBV7-2 | - | - | TRBJ2-1
TGTGCCAGCAGCGTTGGAGGGCGGAGCTCCTACAATGAGCAGTTCTTC | CASSVGGRSSYNEQFF | TRBV9 | - | once | TRBJ2-1
TGTGCCAGCAGCCCGTTGGACGGGGACACAGATACGCAGTATTTT | CASSPLDGDTDTQYF | TRBV7-9 | - | - | TRBJ2-3
TGCAGTGCACTTTCAGCCCCAAGGCAGTACTTC | CSALSAPRQYF | TRBV20-1 | - | - | TRBJ2-7
TGTGCCAGCAGCCCTGTCGGTAGCGGGACTGGGGTCTTCCACAATGAGCAGTTCTTC | CASSPVGSGTGVFHNEQFF | TRBV5-4 | TRBD2 | - | TRBJ2-1
TGTGCCAGCAGCTTGACCCCAGGGGGCGAAACTAATGAAAAACTGTTTTTT | CASSLTPGGETNEKLFF | TRBV11-2 | TRBD1 | - | TRBJ1-4
TGTGCCAGCAGTACTCGACAGGGGAGTCAGCCCCAGCATTTT | CASSTRQGSQPQHF | TRBV27 | TRBD1 | - | TRBJ1-5
TGCGCCAGCAGCCAAGAAAAGAACAGGGGAAACACCATATATTTT | CASSQEKNRGNTIYF | TRBV4-3 | - | - | TRBJ1-3
TGCGCCAGCAGCTTATTCGAGGGGGGTTTCTACAATGAGCAGTTCTTC | CASSLFEGGFYNEQFF | TRBV5-1 | - | - | TRBJ2-1
TGTGCCAGCAGCCCGGGAGTTACCGACAATGAGCAGTTCTTC | CASSPGVTDNEQFF | TRBV9 | - | - | TRBJ2-1
TGTGCCAGCAGCCTATCCGGGACTAAGTACGAGCAGTACTTC | CASSLSGTKYEQYF | TRBV6-6 | TRBD2 | - | TRBJ2-7
TGTGCCAGCAGTTTCTTCACAGGGGGCCCCTACGAGCAGTACTTC | CASSFFTGGPYEQYF | TRBV27 | TRBD1 | - | TRBJ2-7
TGTGCCAGCAGGGGGCTGGGGTATCAGCCCCAGCATTTT | CASRGLGYQPQHF | TRBV28 | - | - | TRBJ1-5
TGTGCCAGCTCACCAAACGGGACTAGCGGGAGACACGAGCAGTACTTC | CASSPNGTSGRHEQYF | TRBV18 | TRBD2 | - | TRBJ2-7
TGTGCCAGCAGCTTACAGTCTAGCTCCGGGGAGCTGTTTTTT | CASSLQSSSGELFF | TRBV7-2 | - | - | TRBJ2-2
TGTGCCAGCTCACCACGCGGGAGCTCCTACGAGCAGTACTTC | CASSPRGSSYEQYF | TRBV18 | TRBD2 | - | TRBJ2-7
TGCGCCAGCAGAAGACTAGCGGAGGCCTCTGCGTACTTC | CASRRLAEASAYF | TRBV5-1 | TRBD2 | - | TRBJ2-7
TGCGCCAGCAGCCAAGATCCAGGGACTAGCGGGAGATCCCACAATGAGCAGTTCTTC | CASSQDPGTSGRSHNEQFF | TRBV4-3 | TRBD2 | - | TRBJ2-1
TGCAGCGTTGAAAGGGGCCTAACGGGGAATGAGCAGTTCTTC | CSVERGLTGNEQFF | TRBV29-1 | - | - | TRBJ2-1
TGTGCCTGGACGGGGGGGCAACTGTGGAACACTGAAGCTTTCTTT | CAWTGGQLWNTEAFF | TRBV30 | - | - | TRBJ1-1
TGTGCCATCAGTGAAGCTACTCCAGGAAGTAGCTCCTACGAGCAGTACTTC | CAISEATPGSSSYEQYF | TRBV10-3 | - | - | TRBJ2-7